The 26 T cell receptor beta chains given below trace back to one sample, sequenced in a study of T cell repertoires in cytomegalovirus infection (dated 2019 in TCRdb). Sequencing instrument: Illumina HiSeq 1500. TCRdb trimmed the raw reads at Q25, called clones with MiXCR and kept productive beta chains. One record per CDR3 amino acid sequence lists the most common genes and DNA. This sample has hundreds of thousands of distinct CDR3 sequences in its table, and approximately 40% of those were observed once. The top ten hold around two fifths of the sample. The treatment or condition label of this sample denotes: in vitro stimulation with specific CMV peptide epitopes to enrich CMV-specific T cells. No cognate antigen is known for these TCRs. The sample in question was cultured PBMCs, obtained from culture after CMV antigen stimulation. The receptor source for this set is a human donor in good health (CMV status not recorded). Some clones in this sample may be carry-over from other donors' samples.

This clonotype was counted between two and nine times. The J gene is TRBJ2-3, the V gene TRBV4-1; D is perhaps TRBD2 (6 bases). The ends were cut back, 2 bases at V and 4 bases at J, with 16 bases in the middle. The CDR3 totals 16 residues. Looked up from germline, CDR1 is MGHRA and CDR2 is YSYEKL. CDR3 DNA sequence: TGCGCCAGCAGCCAACTCCGGGACTTGAGGGCAGATACGCAGTATTTT. It yields the protein CASSQLRDLRADTQYF.

The chain recombines TRBV20-1 with TRBJ1-1; no firm D call. This CDR3 has 13 residues. Germline CDR1 reads DFQATT; CDR2 reads SNEGSKA (reference sequence). Deletions cut 2 bases from V and 0 bases from J, with 7 bases between. The CDR3 DNA sequence: TGCAGTGCTAGATCTACAGTGAACACTGAAGCTTTCTTT. Protein sequence: CSARSTVNTEAFF.

This clonotype was detected ten times or more. At one end, the junction sequence differs from germline, possibly due to a read error. V usage is TRBV12-3 or TRBV12-4 and J usage is TRBJ1-6; maybe TRBD1 (6 bases). This CDR3 has 14 amino acids. CDR3 in DNA: TGTGCCAGCAGCTTAGAACAGGGTTATTCACCCCTCCACTTT. Amino acid sequence: CASSLEQGYSPLHF.

The chain uses TRBV7-2 and TRBJ2-3; no clear D gene. Between the trimmed V and J ends, which lost 5 bases and 7 bases, there was a span of 10 bases. The germline CDR1 and CDR2 sequences are SGHTA and FQGNSA. CDR3 size: 12 residues. CDR3 sequence reads: CASSPPSNTQYF. The DNA of the CDR3 is TGTGCCAGCAGCCCCCCATCGAATACGCAGTATTTT.

In DNA form, the CDR3 reads TGTGCCAGCACCATAGATAGTCAGCCCCAGCATTTT. It specifies CASTIDSQPQHF. The chain links TRBV12-3 or TRBV12-4 to TRBJ1-5; D is uncertain. This CDR3 spans 12 amino acids. V was shortened by 7 bases and J by 6 bases, with 10 bases between the two germline ends.

This clonotype was found once. V usage is TRBV5-6 and J usage is TRBJ2-7; TRBD1 is a possible D gene (6 bases). V was clipped by 1 base and J by 9 bases, with 17 bases between them. CDR3 size: 14 residues. In germline, CDR1 is SGHDT, CDR2 YYEEEE. As DNA, the CDR3 is TGTGCCAGCAGCTTGTCAGGGGCAACAATTACGCAGTACTTC. Amino acids: CASSLSGATITQYF.

The CDR3 region is CASSATQGSGGELFF. The DNA for the CDR3 is TGTGCCAGCAGTGCAACACAGGGGTCAGGCGGGGAGCTGTTTTTT. The chain has TRBV6-1 and TRBJ2-2, with 7 bases fitting TRBD1. The V and J ends lost 4 bases and 7 bases, in that order; junction bases with no gene match: 9. The germline gives CDR1 MNHNS, CDR2 SASEGT. This CDR3 contains 15 residues.

The rearrangement joins TRBV7-2 to TRBJ2-7, with unresolved D. CDR1 and CDR2 (germline): SGHTA, FQGNSA. The CDR3 has 13 residues. Trimming took 1 base from V and 4 from J, leaving 8 bases between them. The CDR3 nucleotides read TGTGCCAGCAGCTTAGGGTGGGCGTACGAGCAGTACTTC. This sequence encodes CASSLGWAYEQYF. The full variable domain, in which reference TRBV7-2 and TRBJ2-7 provide the parts outside the CDR3, is GAGVSQSPSNKVTEKGKDVELRCDPISGHTALYWYRQSLGQGLEFLIYFQGNSAPDKSGLPSDRFSAERTGGSVSTLTIQRTQQEDSAVYLCASSLGWAYEQYFGPGTRLTVT.

The J gene is TRBJ2-1, the V gene TRBV20-1; possibly TRBD2 for D (6 bases). The germline V and J ends were trimmed by 0 bases and 10 bases, with 16 bases remaining between them. Germline CDR1 DFQATT, CDR2 SNEGSKA (reference sequence). CDR3 size: 14 residues. CDR3 DNA: TGCAGTGCTAGAGATCTGGAGGGCGCGGACGAGCAGTTCTTC. As protein: CSARDLEGADEQFF.

The J gene is TRBJ2-7, the V gene TRBV7-2; TRBD2 aligns across 14 bases. CDR1 SGHTA and CDR2 FQGNSA come from the germline V gene. Unmatched junction bases numbered 5, after V lost 5 bases and J lost 8 bases. The length of the CDR3 is 14 residues. CDR3: CASSGLAGGVKQYF. The CDR3 region has the DNA TGTGCCAGCAGCGGACTAGCGGGAGGAGTCAAGCAGTACTTC.

This clonotype has just a few counts. This chain connects TRBV6-1 to TRBJ1-5, with 7 bases aligning to TRBD1. This CDR3 contains 18 residues. CDR1 and CDR2 from the germline V gene are MNHNS and SASEGT. Losses at the gene ends were 4 bases for V and 9 bases for J; bases not matched to a gene: 21. CDR3 sequence reads: CASSGTPGTAYVVRPQHF. The CDR3 DNA sequence: TGTGCCAGCAGTGGGACCCCCGGGACAGCCTACGTAGTGAGGCCCCAGCATTTT.

The chain recombines TRBV20-1 with TRBJ1-1; D gene unclear. V was trimmed by 6 bases and J by 5 bases, leaving 16 bases between them. The CDR3 totals 13 residues. Per germline, CDR1 DFQATT and CDR2 SNEGSKA (reference sequence). CDR3 bases: TGCAGTGCCTGCTGCCGGGGAGGGACTGAAGCTTTCTTT. Translation: CSACCRGGTEAFF.

This clonotype was observed at least ten times. The chain has TRBV7-8 and TRBJ2-5; D possibly corresponds to TRBD1 (6 bases). The V end was cut by 6 bases, the J end by 4 bases, with 21 bases between. The CDR3 length is 16 residues. Germline V CDR1 and CDR2: SGHVS, FQNEAQ. The CDR3: CASRKQGPFRGETQYF. The DNA for the CDR3 is TGTGCCAGCAGGAAACAGGGACCATTCAGAGGAGAGACCCAGTACTTC.

The chain recombines TRBV10-3 with TRBJ1-6; 7 nucleotides match TRBD1. The CDR3 is 15 residues long. From germline, CDR1 is ENHRY and CDR2 SYGVKD. J gave up 9 bases and V 8 bases, and 13 bases lay outside the gene matches. CDR3 bases: TGTGCCATCTCCGAGGGGACAGAGGGTCGTTCACCCCTCCACTTT. Its translation: CAISEGTEGRSPLHF.

The chain links TRBV6-6 to TRBJ1-1, with unresolved D. The germline CDR1 and CDR2 sequences are MNHNY and SVGAGI (reference sequence). V was trimmed by 7 bases and J by 0 bases, leaving 6 bases between them. The CDR3 length is 12 residues. The CDR3 DNA reads as TGTGCCAGCACGGAGGTGAACACTGAAGCTTTCTTT. This encodes CASTEVNTEAFF.

The chain joins TRBV7-9 to TRBJ2-4; D gene ambiguous. This CDR3 region has 19 residues. The ends were cut back, 0 bases at V and 7 bases at J, with 25 bases in the middle. In germline, CDR1 is SEHNR, CDR2 FQNEAQ (reference sequence). CDR3 sequence: CASSLATAWGRSVGNIQYF. The CDR3 DNA reads TGTGCCAGCAGCTTAGCCACAGCATGGGGTAGGTCGGTCGGGAACATTCAGTACTTC.

The V gene is TRBV14, the J gene TRBJ2-2; D gene ambiguous. Trimming shortened V by 7 bases and J by 4 bases, and 10 bases separated the two germline ends. The CDR3 totals 13 residues. Germline CDR1 SGHDN, CDR2 FVKESK. The CDR3 spells CASNQTSTGELFF. The CDR3 nucleotides read TGTGCCAGCAACCAGACTTCCACCGGGGAGCTGTTTTTT.

V is TRBV5-6 and J is TRBJ1-5, with D possibly being TRBD1 (6 bases). The CDR3 length is 13 residues. The germline CDR1 and CDR2 sequences are SGHDT and YYEEEE. With 7 bases removed from V and 5 bases from J, the gap between germline ends came to 13 bases. CDR3 in DNA: TGTGCCAGCGCGGGGGGCCCCGATCAGCCCCAGCATTTT. The encoded protein is CASAGGPDQPQHF.

This chain connects TRBV7-9 to TRBJ2-3, with D uncertain. Germline values: CDR1 SEHNR, CDR2 FQNEAQ (reference sequence). CDR3 size: 14 residues. V was trimmed by 3 bases and J by 6 bases, leaving 13 bases between them. CDR3 in amino acids: CASSLVGLGDTQYF. CDR3 coding DNA: TGTGCCAGCAGCTTGGTGGGTCTGGGGGATACGCAGTATTTT.

The chain combines TRBV19 with TRBJ2-5, with 7 bases lining up with TRBD2. The CDR3 sequence is 14 residues long. Germline V gene lookup returns CDR1 LNHDA and CDR2 SQIVND (reference sequence). The V and J ends lost 3 bases and 7 bases, in that order; junction bases with no gene match: 8. In DNA, the CDR3 is TGTGCCAGTAGTATGGGAGGGCCGGTCGGGACCCAGTACTTC. It encodes CASSMGGPVGTQYF. Full variable domain (missing parts from reference TRBV19 and TRBJ2-5): DGGITQSPKYLFRKEGQNVTLSCEQNLNHDAMYWYRQDPGQGLRLIYYSQIVNDFQKGDIAEGYSVSREKKESFPLTVTSAQKNPTAFYLCASSMGGPVGTQYFGPGTRLLVL.

This clonotype was seen only a few times. This chain links TRBV7-9 with TRBJ2-1; 7 bases align to TRBD2. Germline trimming cut 5 bases from V and 0 bases from J; bases unmatched to any gene: 7. CDR1 is SEHNR, CDR2 FQNEAQ, per germline (reference sequence). The CDR3 extends over 16 amino acids. The CDR3 DNA is TGTGCCAGCAGCCCCCCCCTAGCGGTCTCCTACAATGAGCAGTTCTTC. Protein sequence: CASSPPLAVSYNEQFF.

This clonotype was recorded a few times. The chain recombines TRBV6-2 or TRBV6-3 with TRBJ2-2; 7 bases agree with TRBD2. V lost 4 bases to trimming and J lost 1 base; unmatched junction nucleotides: 6. Per the germline V gene, CDR1 is MNHEY and CDR2 is SVGEGT. The CDR3 contains 16 residues. This CDR3 reads CASSFGLAENTGELFF. The CDR3 DNA reads TGTGCCAGCAGTTTTGGGCTAGCGGAGAACACCGGGGAGCTGTTTTTT.

This clonotype was detected once. CDR3 nucleotides: TGCAGTGCTAGTGAAAGCGGGGGGGGAGGAGATACGCAGTATTTT. Translating gives CSASESGGGGDTQYF. The chain has TRBV20-1 and TRBJ2-3; 10 bases align to TRBD2. The CDR3 consists of 15 residues. V shed 3 bases, J shed 5 bases, and the junction held 8 bases outside the gene matches. CDR1 is DFQATT, CDR2 SNEGSKA, per germline (reference sequence).

The chain joins TRBV7-2 to TRBJ1-1, with a possible D match to TRBD1 (5 bases). Trimming removed 5 bases at V and 4 bases at J, with 14 bases between. This CDR3 has 14 amino acids. Germline values: CDR1 SGHTA, CDR2 FQGNSA. The CDR3 reads CASSGGGWSTEAFF. Here the CDR3 DNA reads TGTGCCAGCAGCGGGGGGGGTTGGAGCACTGAAGCTTTCTTT.

This chain connects TRBV29-1 to TRBJ2-3; TRBD2 agrees at 8 bases. The CDR3 extends over 14 amino acids. Germline values: CDR1 SQVTM, CDR2 ANQGSEA. V was pared by 4 bases and J by 6 bases, with 9 bases of the junction left unmatched. Here the CDR3 DNA reads TGCAGCGTTGTAACAGCGGGGGCCCGGGATACGCAGTATTTT. This encodes CSVVTAGARDTQYF.

This clonotype appeared a few times. CDR3: CASSLEGGRHIQYF. In nucleotides, the CDR3 is TGTGCCAGCAGCTTAGAGGGGGGGCGGCACATTCAGTACTTC. The chain combines TRBV7-2 with TRBJ2-4, with D perhaps TRBD2 (7 bases). V was clipped by 1 base and J by 8 bases, with 12 bases between them. The germline V gene encodes CDR1 SGHTA and CDR2 FQGNSA. This CDR3 has 14 amino acids.